This TCR beta chain was recovered during a study of blood T cells in healthy people across ages. CDR1 SGDLS and CDR2 YYNGEE come from the germline V gene. The CDR3 extends over 15 amino acids. Trimming left V 5 bases short and J 1 base short, with 12 bases between. Points on this clonotype: The antigen is unknown.

Sample-barcoded 5' priming and a J-beta primer mix drove a second PCR of 7 to 11 cycles. One entry per CDR3 protein, called by TCRdb with MiXCR from the 5' RACE reads. This table has approximately 800,000 distinct CDR3 sequences, 56% appearing once. Overall study results and limits: From one million sequenced T cells, diversity estimates were lower bounds. It was not possible, with unsorted PBMCs, to conclusively compare naive and antigen-experienced cells. Long-lived and aged donors differed, with more naive CD4+ cells and higher diversity in the long-lived.

The study isolated at least 6.5 million PBMCs from each sample. This receptor was taken from a man aged 40-49 years in good health. The chain uses TRBV9 and TRBJ2-2, with D perhaps matching TRBD1 (5 bases). Sequencing was performed on blood. The CDR3 bases are TGTGCCAGCAGGAGCAGGGCGGAGAACACCGGGGAGCTGTTTTTT. Its translation: CASRSRAENTGELFF.